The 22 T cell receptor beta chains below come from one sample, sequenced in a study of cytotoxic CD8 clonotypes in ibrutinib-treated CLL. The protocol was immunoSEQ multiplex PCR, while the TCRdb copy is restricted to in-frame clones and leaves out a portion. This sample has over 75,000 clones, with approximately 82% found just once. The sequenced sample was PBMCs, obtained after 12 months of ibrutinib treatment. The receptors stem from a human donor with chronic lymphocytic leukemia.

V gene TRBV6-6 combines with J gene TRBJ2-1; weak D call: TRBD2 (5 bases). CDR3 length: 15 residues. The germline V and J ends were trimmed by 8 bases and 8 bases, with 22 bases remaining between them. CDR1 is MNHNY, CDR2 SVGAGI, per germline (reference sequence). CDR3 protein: CASVPVTRKSDEQFF. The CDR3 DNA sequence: TGTGCCAGCGTCCCTGTTACTAGGAAGTCTGATGAGCAGTTCTTC.

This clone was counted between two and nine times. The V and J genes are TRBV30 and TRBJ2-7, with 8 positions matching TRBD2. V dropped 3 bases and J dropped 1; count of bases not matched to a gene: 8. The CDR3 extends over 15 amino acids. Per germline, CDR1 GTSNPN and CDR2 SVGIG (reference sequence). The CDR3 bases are TGTGCCTGGAGGGCGGAGACTAGCGATTCCTACGAGCAGTACTTC. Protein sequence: CAWRAETSDSYEQYF.

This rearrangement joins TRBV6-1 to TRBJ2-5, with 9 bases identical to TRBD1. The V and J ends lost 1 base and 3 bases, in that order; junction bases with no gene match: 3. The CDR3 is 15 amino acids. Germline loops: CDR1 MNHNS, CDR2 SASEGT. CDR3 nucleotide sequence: TGTGCCAGCAGTGAAGGGGGGACAGGGAAAGAGACCCAGTACTTC. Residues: CASSEGGTGKETQYF.

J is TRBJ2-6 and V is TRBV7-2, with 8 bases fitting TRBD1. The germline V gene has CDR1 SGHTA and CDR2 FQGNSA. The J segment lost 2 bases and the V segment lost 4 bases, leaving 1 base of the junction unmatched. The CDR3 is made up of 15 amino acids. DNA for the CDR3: TGTGCCAGCAGCTCGACAGGGGCTGGGGCCAACGTCCTGACTTTC. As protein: CASSSTGAGANVLTF.

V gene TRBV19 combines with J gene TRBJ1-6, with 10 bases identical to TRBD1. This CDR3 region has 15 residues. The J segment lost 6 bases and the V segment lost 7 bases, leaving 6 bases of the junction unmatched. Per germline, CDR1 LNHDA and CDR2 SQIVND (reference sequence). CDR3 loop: CASNRQGAVNSPLHF. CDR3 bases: TGTGCCAGTAACCGACAGGGGGCGGTTAATTCACCCCTCCACTTT.

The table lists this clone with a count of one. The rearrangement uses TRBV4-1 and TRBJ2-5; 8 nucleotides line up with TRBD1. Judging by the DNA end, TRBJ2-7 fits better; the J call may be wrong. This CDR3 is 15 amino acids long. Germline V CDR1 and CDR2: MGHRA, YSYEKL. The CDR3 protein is CASSPGQGGMNEQYF. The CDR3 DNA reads TGCGCCAGCAGCCCCGGACAGGGAGGAATGAACGAGCAGTACTTC.

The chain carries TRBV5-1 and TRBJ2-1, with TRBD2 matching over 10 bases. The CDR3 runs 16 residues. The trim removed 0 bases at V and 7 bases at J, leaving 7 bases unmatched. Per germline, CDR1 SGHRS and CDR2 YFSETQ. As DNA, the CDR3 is TGCGCCAGCAGCTTGGTCCCTAGCGGGGGTAATAATGAGCAGTTCTTC. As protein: CASSLVPSGGNNEQFF.

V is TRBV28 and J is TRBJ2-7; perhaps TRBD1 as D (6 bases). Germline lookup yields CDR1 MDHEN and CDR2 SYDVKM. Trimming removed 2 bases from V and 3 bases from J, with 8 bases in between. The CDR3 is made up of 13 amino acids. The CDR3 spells CASSLGTLYEQYF. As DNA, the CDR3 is TGTGCCAGCAGTTTAGGGACACTCTACGAGCAGTACTTC.

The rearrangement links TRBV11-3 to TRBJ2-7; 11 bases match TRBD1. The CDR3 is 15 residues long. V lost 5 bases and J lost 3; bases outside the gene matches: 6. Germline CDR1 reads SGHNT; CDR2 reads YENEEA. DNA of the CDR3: TGTGCCAGCAGCCCAGGGGGACAGGGGGACTACGAGCAGTACTTC. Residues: CASSPGGQGDYEQYF.

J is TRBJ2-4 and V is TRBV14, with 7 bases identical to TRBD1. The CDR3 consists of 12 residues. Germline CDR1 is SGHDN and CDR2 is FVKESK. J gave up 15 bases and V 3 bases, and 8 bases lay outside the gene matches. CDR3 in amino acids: CASSHPGTVRYF. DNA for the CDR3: TGTGCCAGCAGCCACCCGGGGACAGTCAGGTACTTC.

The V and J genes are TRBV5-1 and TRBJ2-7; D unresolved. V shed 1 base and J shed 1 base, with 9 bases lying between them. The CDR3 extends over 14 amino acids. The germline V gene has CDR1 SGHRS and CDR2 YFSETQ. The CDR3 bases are TGCGCCAGCAGCTTGCAGGACGGATCCTACGAGCAGTACTTC. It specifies CASSLQDGSYEQYF.

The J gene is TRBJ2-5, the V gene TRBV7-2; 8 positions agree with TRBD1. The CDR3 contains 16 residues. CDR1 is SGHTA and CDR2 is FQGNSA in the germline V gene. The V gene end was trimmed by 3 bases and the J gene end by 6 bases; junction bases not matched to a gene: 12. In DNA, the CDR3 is TGTGCCAGCAGCTTGGACGGACAGGGTTTGGTGAAGACCCAGTACTTC. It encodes CASSLDGQGLVKTQYF. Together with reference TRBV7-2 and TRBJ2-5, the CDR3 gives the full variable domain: GAGVSQSPSNKVTEKGKDVELRCDPISGHTALYWYRQSLGQGLEFLIYFQGNSAPDKSGLPSDRFSAERTGGSVSTLTIQRTQQEDSAVYLCASSLDGQGLVKTQYFGPGTRLLVL.

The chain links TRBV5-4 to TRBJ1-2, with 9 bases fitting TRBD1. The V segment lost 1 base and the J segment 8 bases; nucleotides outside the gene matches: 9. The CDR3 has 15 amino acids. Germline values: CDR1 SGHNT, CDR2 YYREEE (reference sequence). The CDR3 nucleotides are TGTGCCAGCAGCTTGAACACAGGGGGCCCGCGGGGCTACACCTTC. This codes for CASSLNTGGPRGYTF.

CDR3 coding DNA: TGTGCCAGCAGCTTGCGGTGGCCAGGGGAACCCGGCACAGATACGCAGTATTTT. Translation: CASSLRWPGEPGTDTQYF. The genes are TRBV7-3 and TRBJ2-3, with D perhaps TRBD1 (6 bases). The length of the CDR3 is 18 residues. The germline V and J ends were trimmed by 3 bases and 1 base, with 20 bases remaining between them. CDR1 and CDR2 (germline): SGHTA, FQGTGA.

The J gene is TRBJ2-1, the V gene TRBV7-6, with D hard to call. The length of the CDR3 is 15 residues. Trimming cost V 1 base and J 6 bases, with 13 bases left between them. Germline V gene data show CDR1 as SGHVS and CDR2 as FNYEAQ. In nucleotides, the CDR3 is TGTGCCAGCAGCTTAGGCGTGGGCCCCTTCAATGAGCAGTTCTTC. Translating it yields CASSLGVGPFNEQFF. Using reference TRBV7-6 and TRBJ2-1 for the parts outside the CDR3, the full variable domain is GAGVSQSPRYKVTKRGQDVALRCDPISGHVSLYWYRQALGQGPEFLTYFNYEAQQDKSGLPNDRFSAERPEGSISTLTIQRTEQRDSAMYRCASSLGVGPFNEQFFGPGTRLTVL.

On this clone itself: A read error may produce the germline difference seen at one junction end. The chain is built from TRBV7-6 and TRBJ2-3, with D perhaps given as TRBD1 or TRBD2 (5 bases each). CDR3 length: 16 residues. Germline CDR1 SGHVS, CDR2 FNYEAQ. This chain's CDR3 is CASSWRVMADTDTQYF. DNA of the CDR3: TGTGCCAGCAGCTGGCGGGTGATGGCGGACACAGATACGCAATATTTT.

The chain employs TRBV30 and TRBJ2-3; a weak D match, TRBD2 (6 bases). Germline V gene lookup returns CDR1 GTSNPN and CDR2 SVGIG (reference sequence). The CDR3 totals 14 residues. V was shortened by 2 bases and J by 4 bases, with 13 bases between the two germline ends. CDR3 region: CAWSPGTVPDTQYF. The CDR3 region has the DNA TGTGCCTGGAGTCCCGGGACTGTTCCAGATACGCAGTATTTT.

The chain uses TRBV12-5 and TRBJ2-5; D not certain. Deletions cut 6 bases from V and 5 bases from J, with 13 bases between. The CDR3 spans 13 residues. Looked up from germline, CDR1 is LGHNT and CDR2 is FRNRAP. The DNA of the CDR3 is TGTGCTAGTGGCCCCCAAGAGACGGAGACCCAGTACTTC. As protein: CASGPQETETQYF.

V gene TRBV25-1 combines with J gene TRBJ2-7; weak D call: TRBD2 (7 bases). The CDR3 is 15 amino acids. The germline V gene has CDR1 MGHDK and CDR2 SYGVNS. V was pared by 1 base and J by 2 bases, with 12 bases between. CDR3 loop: CASSESQGGAYEQYF. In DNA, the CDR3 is TGTGCCAGCAGTGAATCACAAGGGGGGGCCTACGAGCAGTACTTC.

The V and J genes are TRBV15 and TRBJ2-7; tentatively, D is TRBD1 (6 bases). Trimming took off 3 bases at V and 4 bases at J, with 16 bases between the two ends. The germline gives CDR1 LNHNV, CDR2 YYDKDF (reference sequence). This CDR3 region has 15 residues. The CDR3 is CATSSGWAGEYEQYF. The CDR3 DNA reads TGTGCCACCAGCAGCGGTTGGGCAGGGGAATACGAGCAGTACTTC.

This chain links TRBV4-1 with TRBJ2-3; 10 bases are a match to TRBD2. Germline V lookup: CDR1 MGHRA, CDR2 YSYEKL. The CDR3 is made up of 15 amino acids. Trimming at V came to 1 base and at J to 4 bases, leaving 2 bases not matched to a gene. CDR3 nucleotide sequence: TGCGCCAGCAGCCAAGCTAGCGGGGGTGCAGATACGCAGTATTTT. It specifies CASSQASGGADTQYF.

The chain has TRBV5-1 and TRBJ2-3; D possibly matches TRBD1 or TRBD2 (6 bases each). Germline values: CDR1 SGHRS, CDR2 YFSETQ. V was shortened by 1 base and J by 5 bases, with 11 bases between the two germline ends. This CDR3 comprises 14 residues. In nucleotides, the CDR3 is TGCGCCAGCAGCTTGAGGGGGGATGAAGATACGCAGTATTTT. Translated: CASSLRGDEDTQYF.